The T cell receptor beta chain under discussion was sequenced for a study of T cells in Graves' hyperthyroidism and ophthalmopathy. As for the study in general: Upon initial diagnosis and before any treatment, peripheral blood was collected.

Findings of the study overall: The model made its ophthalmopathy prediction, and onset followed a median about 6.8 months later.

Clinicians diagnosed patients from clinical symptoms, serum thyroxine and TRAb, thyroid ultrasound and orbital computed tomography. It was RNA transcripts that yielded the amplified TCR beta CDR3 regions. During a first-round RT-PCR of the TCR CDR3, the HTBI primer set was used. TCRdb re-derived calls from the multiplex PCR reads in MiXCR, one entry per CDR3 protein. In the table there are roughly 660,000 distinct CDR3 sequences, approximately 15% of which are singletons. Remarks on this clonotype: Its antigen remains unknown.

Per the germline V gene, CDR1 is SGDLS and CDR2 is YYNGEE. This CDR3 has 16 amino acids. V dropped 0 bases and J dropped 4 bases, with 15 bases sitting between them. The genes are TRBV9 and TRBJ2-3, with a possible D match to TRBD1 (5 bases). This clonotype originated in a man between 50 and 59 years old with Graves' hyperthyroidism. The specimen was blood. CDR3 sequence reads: CASSVEQKGQPDTQYF. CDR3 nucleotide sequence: TGTGCCAGCAGCGTAGAACAGAAGGGGCAACCAGATACGCAGTATTTT.